This paragraph covers one T cell receptor (beta chain) sequence. Its target is not known. This CDR3 has 17 residues. V lost 7 bases and J lost 3, with 22 bases in between. CDR1 is MDHEN and CDR2 is SYDVKM in the germline V gene. The data stem from a study of CD8 T cells in ankylosing spondylitis. Overall study results and limits: Disease-linked clones had a CD8+ phenotype and relatively low frequency in peripheral blood. Significant enrichment of disease-linked clones was reported in matched ankylosing spondylitis synovial fluid. Within ankylosing spondylitis blood, a TCR beta motif made up of eight or nine highly homologous variants appeared to be characteristic.

The TCR beta libraries were generated through quantitative 5'-RACE incorporating molecular barcodes. TCRdb re-called the 5' RACE reads with MiXCR, one entry per CDR3 protein. The sample holds hundreds of thousands of distinct CDR3 sequences, around 19% seen once. The sequenced sample consisted of blood, either unsorted or a sorted T cell fraction (not recorded which). The J gene is TRBJ2-1, the V gene TRBV28; TRBD2 might be the D (5 bases). The source is a male donor with ankylosing spondylitis. This chain's CDR3 is CASTSRQASRHYNEQFF. The CDR3, as DNA: TGTGCCAGCACCTCCCGGCAGGCTAGCCGTCACTACAATGAGCAGTTCTTC.